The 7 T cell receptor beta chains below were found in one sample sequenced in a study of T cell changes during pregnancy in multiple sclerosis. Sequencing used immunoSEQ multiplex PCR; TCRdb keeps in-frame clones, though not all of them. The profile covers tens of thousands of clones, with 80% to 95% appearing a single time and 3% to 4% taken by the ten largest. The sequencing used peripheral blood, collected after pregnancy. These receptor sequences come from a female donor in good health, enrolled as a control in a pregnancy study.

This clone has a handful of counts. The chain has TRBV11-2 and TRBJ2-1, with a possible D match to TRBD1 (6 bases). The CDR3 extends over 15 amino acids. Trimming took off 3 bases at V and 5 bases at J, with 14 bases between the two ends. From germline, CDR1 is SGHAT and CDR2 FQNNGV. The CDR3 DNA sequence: TGTGCCAGCAGCTTCGTCGGACAGAGCCACAATGAGCAGTTCTTC. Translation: CASSFVGQSHNEQFF.

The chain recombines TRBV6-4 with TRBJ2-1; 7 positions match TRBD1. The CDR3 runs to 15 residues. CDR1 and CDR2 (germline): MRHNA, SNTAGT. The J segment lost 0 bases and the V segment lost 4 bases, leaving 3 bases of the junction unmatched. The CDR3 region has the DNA TGTGCCAGCAGTGCAGGGGGTAGCTCCTACAATGAGCAGTTCTTC. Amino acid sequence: CASSAGGSSYNEQFF.

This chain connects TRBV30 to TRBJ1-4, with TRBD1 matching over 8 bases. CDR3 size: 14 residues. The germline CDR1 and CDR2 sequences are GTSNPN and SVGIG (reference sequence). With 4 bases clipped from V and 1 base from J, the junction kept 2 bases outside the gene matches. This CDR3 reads CAWTTGVTNEKLFF. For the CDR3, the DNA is TGTGCCTGGACGACAGGGGTAACTAATGAAAAACTGTTTTTT.

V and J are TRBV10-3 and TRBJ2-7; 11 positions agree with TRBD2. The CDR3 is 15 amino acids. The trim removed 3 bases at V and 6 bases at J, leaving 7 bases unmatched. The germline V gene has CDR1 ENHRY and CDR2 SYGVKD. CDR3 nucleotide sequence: TGTGCCATCAGTGATAAGACTAGCGGGACGGCCGAGCAGTACTTC. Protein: CAISDKTSGTAEQYF.

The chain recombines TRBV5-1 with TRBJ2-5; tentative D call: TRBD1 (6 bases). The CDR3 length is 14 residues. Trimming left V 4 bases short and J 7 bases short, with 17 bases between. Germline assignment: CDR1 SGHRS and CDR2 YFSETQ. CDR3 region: CASSTGTTQGTQYF. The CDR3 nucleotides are TGCGCCAGCAGCACCGGGACAACTCAGGGGACCCAGTACTTC.

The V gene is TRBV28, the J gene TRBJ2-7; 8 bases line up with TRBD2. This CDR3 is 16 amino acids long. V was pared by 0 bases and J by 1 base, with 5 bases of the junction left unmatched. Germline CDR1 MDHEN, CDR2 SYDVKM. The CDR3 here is CASSLWILADSYEQYF. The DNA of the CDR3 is TGTGCCAGCAGTTTATGGATACTAGCGGATTCCTACGAGCAGTACTTC.

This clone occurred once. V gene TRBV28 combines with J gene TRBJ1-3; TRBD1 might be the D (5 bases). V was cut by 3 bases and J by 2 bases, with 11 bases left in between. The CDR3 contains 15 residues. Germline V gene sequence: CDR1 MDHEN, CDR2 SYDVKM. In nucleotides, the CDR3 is TGTGCCAGCAGTTTCGTCCCAGGGACTGGAAACACCATATATTTT. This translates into CASSFVPGTGNTIYF.